Listed below are T cell receptor beta chains from one sample, sequenced in a study of control samples from healthy donors and cancer patients. The data were produced by immunoSEQ multiplex PCR, yet TCRdb's version contains in-frame clones alone and is incomplete. Of roughly 20,000 clones listed, 84% were seen once; the top ten hold approximately 23%. The sequencing sample was made of PBMCs. The source is a man aged 55 to 70 with colorectal cancer. Each CDR3 is given without its conserved first and last residue. The size of a clone is reported for some rows only, either as once, few or many, or as a class for expanded clones.

TRBV10-3	TRBJ2-3	.	AISTSGGSTDTQY
TRBV7-8	TRBJ1-2	.	ASSPQDRDYGYT
TRBV9	TRBJ2-7	.	ASSVGRRQVSYEQY
TRBV29-1	TRBJ2-6	.	SVAGGGSGANVLT
TRBV4-1	TRBJ1-4	.	ASSHAGRNEKLF
TRBV4-1	TRBJ2-4	.	ASSPFQGGAKNIQY
TRBV18	TRBJ1-2	.	ASSQEWGYT
TRBV9	TRBJ1-6	.	ASSVGTGTGTSPLH
TRBV7-9	TRBJ2-3	.	ASSRYEGSTDTQY
TRBV2	TRBJ1-2	.	ASSEGDRVIDGYT
TRBV6-2/TRBV6-3	TRBJ2-7	.	ASSYPLGEQY
TRBV7-8	TRBJ1-3	once	ASSQDRGGPGNTIY
TRBV21-1	TRBJ1-2	few	ASSKGGNRGGYGYT
TRBV11-2	TRBJ2-6	once	ASRGGRRKVGANVLT
TRBV5-4	TRBJ1-3	.	ASSLGGRTGSGNTIY
TRBV6-1	TRBJ1-2	.	ASSDPGQITNYGYT
TRBV6-5	TRBJ1-6	.	ASSAGQLMHSPLH
TRBV5-1	TRBJ1-1	.	ASSPGLNTEAF
TRBV18	TRBJ2-3	once	ASSRSDAGRADTQY
TRBV5-1	TRBJ2-3	.	ASSHGGAGVTDTQY
TRBV2	TRBJ2-1	.	ASSGGTVGYNEQF
TRBV9	TRBJ2-3	.	ASSPMTGGTDTQY
TRBV19	TRBJ1-1	.	ASSIFVSGTEAF
TRBV12-3/TRBV12-4	TRBJ1-2	few	ASSIYRVGYT
TRBV6-2/TRBV6-3	TRBJ1-1	medium-sized	ASSHTDRGNTEAF
TRBV18	TRBJ2-2	.	ASSPEGEGTGELF
TRBV21-1	TRBJ1-5	.	ASNLPSVRTRSNQPQH
TRBV19	TRBJ2-4	few	ASSEAGGLGIQY
TRBV5-1	TRBJ2-3	.	ASSFSTDTQY
TRBV6-5	TRBJ1-6	.	ASSYRTGTNSPLH
TRBV6-5	TRBJ2-2	once	ASGGANTGELF
TRBV5-1	TRBJ1-2	.	ASSRGDSPNYGYT
TRBV20-1	TRBJ2-4	.	SASKEAPAGNIQY
TRBV9	TRBJ1-1	once	ASSVDTGEYTEAF
TRBV20-1	TRBJ1-1	.	SASRQGEGEAF
TRBV4-1	TRBJ2-2	.	ASSHRGHDANTGELF
TRBV2	TRBJ2-3	.	ASRRLAGGTDTQY
TRBV7-9	TRBJ1-5	.	ASAGQENQLQH
TRBV19	TRBJ1-2	.	ATGARLYGYT
TRBV10-3	TRBJ2-1	.	AITDGGGYSYNEQF
TRBV23-1	TRBJ2-7	.	ASRSRDRPYEQY
TRBV29-1	TRBJ2-3	few	SVTPTGGGTDTQY
TRBV2	TRBJ2-1	.	ASSDRHGGGDNEQF
TRBV7-6	TRBJ2-1	once	ASSFRDRGDNEQF
TRBV5-1	TRBJ2-7	.	ASSHGYEQY
TRBV5-8	TRBJ1-6	few	ASSQSYVNSPLH
TRBV5-5	TRBJ1-1	.	ASGVRDPRCPGARMTEAF
TRBV18	TRBJ2-6	.	ASSSGQSSGANVLT
TRBV5-4	TRBJ2-2	.	ASSFKAGGNTGELF
TRBV15	TRBJ2-6	.	ATTHGPGANVLT
TRBV5-5	TRBJ1-5	.	ASSLGQGWNQPQH
TRBV5-5	TRBJ2-5	.	ASSPSANQETQY